These 17 T cell receptor beta chains originate from one sample sequenced in a study of CD8 T cells in ankylosing spondylitis. TCRdb reprocessed the 5' RACE reads with MiXCR, giving one entry per CDR3 protein. The data hold approximately 220,000 distinct CDR3 sequences, with more than 25% observed a single time. Sequenced: blood, either unsorted or a sorted T cell fraction (not recorded which). These receptors all come from a male donor with ankylosing spondylitis or in good health (not recorded which).

This clonotype was recorded at least ten times. J is TRBJ1-5 and V is TRBV12-3 or TRBV12-4, with D possibly being TRBD1 (5 bases). This CDR3 is built from 15 residues. The V end lost 6 bases, the J end lost 1 base, and 13 bases lay between the germline ends. The CDR3 sequence is CASSPGAGSNQPQHF. The CDR3 DNA sequence: TGTGCCAGCAGCCCGGGAGCAGGGAGCAATCAGCCCCAGCATTTT.

As for this clonotype: With a much larger clone just one base away, this may be a read error. V is TRBV27 and J is TRBJ1-2; TRBD1 might be the D (6 bases). CDR1 MNHEY and CDR2 SMNVEV come from the germline V gene (reference sequence). The CDR3 has 15 amino acids. The CDR3 region has the DNA TGTGCCAGCAGTTTATCCCCACAGGGCAGGCATGGCTACTCCTTC. Amino acid sequence: CASSLSPQGRHGYSF.

This clonotype was counted ten times or more. The CDR3: CASSLTRGDYEQYF. The DNA for the CDR3 is TGTGCCAGCTCACTTACCAGGGGGGATTACGAGCAGTACTTC. The chain carries TRBV18 and TRBJ2-7; D may be TRBD1 (7 bases). The germline V gene encodes CDR1 KGHSH and CDR2 LQKENI. The CDR3 loop spans 14 amino acids. The V end was cut by 4 bases, the J end by 4 bases, with 14 bases between.

The table lists this clonotype with many counts. The chain links TRBV5-1 to TRBJ2-1; a possible D gene is TRBD2 (5 bases). CDR3 length: 15 residues. Germline CDR1 reads SGHRS; CDR2 reads YFSETQ. V was shortened by 4 bases and J by 2 bases, with 13 bases between the two germline ends. CDR3 sequence reads: CASSRAGNTYNEQFF. The CDR3 region has the DNA TGCGCCAGCAGCAGGGCCGGGAACACCTACAATGAGCAGTTCTTC. Full variable domain (rest looked up from reference TRBV5-1 and TRBJ2-1): KAGVTQTPRYLIKTRGQQVTLSCSPISGHRSVSWYQQTPGQGLQFLFEYFSETQRNKGNFPGRFSGRQFSNSRSEMNVSTLELGDSALYLCASSRAGNTYNEQFFGPGTRLTVL.

V gene TRBV12-3 or TRBV12-4 combines with J gene TRBJ1-5; 7 bases match TRBD1. The J segment lost 6 bases and the V segment lost 4 bases, leaving 9 bases of the junction unmatched. The CDR3 spans 15 residues. CDR3 sequence reads: CASSYRQGGVQPQHF. Written as DNA, the CDR3 is TGTGCCAGCAGTTATAGACAGGGTGGCGTTCAGCCCCAGCATTTT.

This clonotype appeared a single time. The chain combines TRBV29-1 with TRBJ1-2; D possibly corresponds to TRBD1 (5 bases). In germline, CDR1 is SQVTM, CDR2 ANQGSEA. V lost 3 bases and J 6 bases, leaving 8 bases between the germline ends. This CDR3 has 11 residues. The CDR3 nucleotides read TGCAGCGTTGAGCAGGGACATGGCTACACCTTC. This translates into CSVEQGHGYTF.

Ten or more counts support this clonotype. The chain couples TRBV6-2 or TRBV6-3 to TRBJ2-6; weak D call: TRBD1 (7 bases). The CDR3 runs to 21 residues. Germline CDR1 MNHEY, CDR2 SVGEGT. V shed 1 base and J shed 1 base, with 23 bases lying between them. DNA for the CDR3: TGTGCCAGCAGTTACTTCTCTTTCGGTCAGGGGGGAAGGTCTGGGGCCAACGTCCTGACTTTC. This translates into CASSYFSFGQGGRSGANVLTF.

This clonotype was observed a few times. The V gene is TRBV29-1, the J gene TRBJ2-6; 7 bases align to TRBD1. Germline V lookup: CDR1 SQVTM, CDR2 ANQGSEA. The CDR3 runs 16 residues. J was trimmed by 1 base and V by 5 bases; bases with no gene match: 8. The CDR3, as DNA: TGCAGCGTTCCAAACAGGGGAAGGTCTGGGGCCAACGTCCTGACTTTC. Amino acid sequence: CSVPNRGRSGANVLTF.

This clonotype was counted ten times or more. The genes are TRBV6-2 or TRBV6-3 and TRBJ1-5; D is uncertain. Germline CDR1 is MNHEY and CDR2 is SVGEGT. The CDR3 is made up of 18 amino acids. V was cut by 6 bases and J by 1 base, with 22 bases left in between. The CDR3 is CASRSYDAADMSNQPQHF. The CDR3 DNA is TGTGCCAGCAGATCTTACGACGCCGCCGACATGAGCAATCAGCCCCAGCATTTT.

This clonotype was detected only a few times. The CDR3 bases are TGTGCCAGCTCACCGGCCAGGGACTACGAGCAGTACTTC. This codes for CASSPARDYEQYF. The chain uses TRBV18 and TRBJ2-7; TRBD1 is a possible D gene (5 bases). The V gene lost 3 bases and the J gene lost 3 bases, with 9 bases spanning the gap. In germline, CDR1 is KGHSH, CDR2 LQKENI. The CDR3 has 13 residues.

Ten or more counts support this clonotype. This chain links TRBV12-3 or TRBV12-4 with TRBJ2-1, with no clear D. The CDR3 spans 10 residues. V was trimmed by 5 bases and J by 7 bases, leaving 3 bases between them. The CDR3 spells CASSRNEQFF. The CDR3 bases are TGTGCCAGCAGTCGTAATGAGCAGTTCTTC.

This clonotype was seen ten or more times. The V and J genes are TRBV5-1 and TRBJ2-1; possibly TRBD2 for D (6 bases). The CDR3 totals 16 residues. V shed 0 bases and J shed 2 bases, with 12 bases lying between them. Germline V lookup: CDR1 SGHRS, CDR2 YFSETQ. In DNA form, the CDR3 reads TGCGCCAGCAGCTTGGACGGGGAGGCCGCCTACAATGAGCAGTTCTTC. Amino acids: CASSLDGEAAYNEQFF.

The gene calls are TRBV18 and TRBJ2-7; D is ambiguous. The CDR3 is made up of 14 amino acids. Germline loops: CDR1 KGHSH, CDR2 LQKENI. V lost 3 bases to trimming and J lost 1 base, with 10 bases between them. The CDR3 region is CASSPWTGSYEQYF. CDR3 DNA sequence: TGTGCCAGCTCACCCTGGACCGGTTCCTACGAGCAGTACTTC.

In this sample, this clonotype turned up once. This sequence joins TRBV11-2 and TRBJ2-1; the D gene could be TRBD1 or TRBD2 (5 bases each). The length of the CDR3 is 15 residues. The V and J ends lost 6 bases and 2 bases respectively, with 14 bases between them. Germline V gene sequence: CDR1 SGHAT, CDR2 FQNNGV. DNA for the CDR3: TGTGCCAGCAGTCAACGGGACGGTACCTACAATGAGCAGTTCTTC. Protein: CASSQRDGTYNEQFF.

V is TRBV5-1 and J is TRBJ2-1; 9 positions match TRBD2. The CDR3 runs 15 residues. The germline V gene encodes CDR1 SGHRS and CDR2 YFSETQ. J gave up 4 bases and V 5 bases, and 7 bases lay outside the gene matches. CDR3 nucleotides: TGCGCCAGCAGAGAGGCGGGAGGGAGTTACAATGAGCAGTTCTTC. This sequence encodes CASREAGGSYNEQFF. The full variable domain, its missing parts supplied by reference TRBV5-1 and TRBJ2-1, is KAGVTQTPRYLIKTRGQQVTLSCSPISGHRSVSWYQQTPGQGLQFLFEYFSETQRNKGNFPGRFSGRQFSNSRSEMNVSTLELGDSALYLCASREAGGSYNEQFFGPGTRLTVL.

This clonotype was detected ten times or more. The chain employs TRBV29-1 and TRBJ2-3, with a tentative D call TRBD2 (5 bases). Germline values: CDR1 SQVTM, CDR2 ANQGSEA. The V end lost 6 bases, the J end lost 6 bases, and 22 bases lay between the germline ends. The CDR3 extends over 15 amino acids. Here the CDR3 DNA reads TGCAGCGTAATGGACTCGTTCTACCATCCGGATACGCAGTATTTT. This encodes CSVMDSFYHPDTQYF.

The rearrangement joins TRBV5-1 to TRBJ2-3; perhaps TRBD2 as D (5 bases). Between the trimmed V and J ends, which lost 3 bases and 8 bases, there was a span of 19 bases. Per the germline V gene, CDR1 is SGHRS and CDR2 is YFSETQ. This CDR3 region has 15 residues. The DNA of the CDR3 is TGCGCCAGCAGCTCCTCCCAGGCGGATGGGAGTACGCAGTATTTT. Translating gives CASSSSQADGSTQYF.